The next 14 T cell receptor beta chains were all read from a single sample in a study of cytomegalovirus exposure and HLA in healthy donors. Primers included in the PCR were 60 Vbeta and 13 Jbeta primers. The data were produced by immunoSEQ multiplex PCR, yet TCRdb's version contains in-frame clones alone and is incomplete. The data hold around 200,000 clones, with about 83% observed a single time. Sequenced: PBMCs. The receptors derive from a man aged 40-55 years in good health and CMV-seronegative.

V usage is TRBV7-9 and J usage is TRBJ2-1; a weak D match, TRBD2 (7 bases). V was cut by 4 bases and J by 6 bases, with 13 bases left in between. Germline CDR1 reads SEHNR; CDR2 reads FQNEAQ (reference sequence). This CDR3 is 14 amino acids long. The CDR3 coding sequence is TGTGCCAGCAGCTCTCGGGGGGCTGGCAATGAGCAGTTCTTC. This encodes CASSSRGAGNEQFF.

The chain has TRBV30 and TRBJ2-1; maybe TRBD2 (7 bases). CDR3 length equals 18 residues. Germline V gene data show CDR1 as GTSNPN and CDR2 as SVGIG (reference sequence). V was shortened by 4 bases and J by 1 base, with 23 bases between the two germline ends. CDR3 protein: CAWKEGGGPVLSYNEQFF. For the CDR3, the DNA is TGTGCCTGGAAAGAAGGGGGAGGGCCGGTGTTGTCCTACAATGAGCAGTTCTTC.

The chain carries TRBV25-1 and TRBJ2-5; 14 bases align to TRBD2. From germline, CDR1 is MGHDK and CDR2 SYGVNS. This CDR3 is built from 17 residues. After removal of 4 bases from V and 2 bases from J, the junction contained 6 bases not matched to a gene. This chain's CDR3 is CASSGRTSGRPQETQYF. The CDR3 bases are TGTGCCAGCAGTGGGAGGACTAGCGGGAGGCCGCAAGAGACCCAGTACTTC.

The J gene is TRBJ1-2, the V gene TRBV12-5; D not certain. V lost 2 bases and J 7 bases, leaving 8 bases between the germline ends. Germline V gene lookup returns CDR1 LGHNT and CDR2 FRNRAP. The CDR3 extends over 12 amino acids. The CDR3 reads CASGLSGGGYTF. In nucleotides, the CDR3 is TGTGCTAGTGGTTTGTCGGGTGGTGGCTACACCTTC.

The J gene is TRBJ2-3, the V gene TRBV2; D perhaps matches TRBD1 (5 bases). The V gene lost 4 bases and the J gene lost 2 bases, with 10 bases spanning the gap. The CDR3 extends over 14 amino acids. CDR1 and CDR2 (germline): SNHLY, FYNNEI. CDR3 DNA: TGTGCCAGCAGTGCGGTACAGGTCACAGATACGCAGTATTTT. This sequence encodes CASSAVQVTDTQYF.

V gene TRBV28 combines with J gene TRBJ2-7; no firm D call. Germline V gene lookup returns CDR1 MDHEN and CDR2 SYDVKM. This CDR3 has 14 amino acids. Deletions cut 1 base from V and 7 bases from J, with 14 bases between. The CDR3 sequence: CASSLFVPSSEQYF. DNA of the CDR3: TGTGCCAGCAGTTTATTTGTACCCTCGAGTGAGCAGTACTTC.

This clone was seen only a few times. The chain recombines TRBV11-2 with TRBJ1-1; maybe TRBD1 (6 bases). Germline V CDR1 and CDR2: SGHAT, FQNNGV. The CDR3 is 18 amino acids. Trimming pared 5 bases from V and 1 base from J, leaving 23 bases between. CDR3 region: CASSPITGTKRRNTEAFF. The CDR3 DNA is TGTGCCAGCAGCCCAATCACCGGGACAAAGAGAAGGAACACTGAAGCTTTCTTT.

For the CDR3, the DNA is TGCGCCAGCAGCCTACAGGGGCAAGAGACCCAGTACTTC. The encoded protein is CASSLQGQETQYF. The rearrangement links TRBV4-3 to TRBJ2-5, with 7 bases fitting TRBD1. The CDR3 sequence is 13 residues long. Germline V gives CDR1 LGHNA, CDR2 YSLEER. V lost 4 bases, J lost 2 bases, and 1 base stayed unmatched.

The V gene is TRBV14, the J gene TRBJ2-3; a possible D gene is TRBD1 (5 bases). V was shortened by 1 base and J by 3 bases, with 20 bases between the two germline ends. Per germline, CDR1 SGHDN and CDR2 FVKESK. The CDR3 loop spans 18 amino acids. The CDR3 loop reads CASSQVRSAGLRTDTQYF. The CDR3 nucleotides read TGTGCCAGCAGCCAAGTTCGGTCAGCAGGGTTGAGAACAGATACGCAGTATTTT.

The V call is TRBV6-5, the J call TRBJ2-7; a possible D gene is TRBD1 (6 bases). V lost 2 bases, J lost 7 bases, and 18 bases lay in between. The CDR3 is made up of 15 amino acids. The germline CDR1 and CDR2 sequences are MNHEY and SVGAGI. The CDR3 protein is CASSYTKGVLREQYF. The DNA of the CDR3 is TGTGCCAGCAGTTACACCAAGGGGGTGTTGCGGGAGCAGTACTTC.

In its sample, this clone was seen a few times. The V gene is TRBV5-1, the J gene TRBJ2-1, with D perhaps TRBD1 (5 bases). Trimming took 3 bases from V and 0 from J, leaving 10 bases between them. This CDR3 is built from 15 residues. Germline CDR1 is SGHRS and CDR2 is YFSETQ. The CDR3 nucleotides read TGCGCCAGCAGCTATGACAGCATCTCCTACAATGAGCAGTTCTTC. Protein sequence: CASSYDSISYNEQFF.

This chain links TRBV5-1 with TRBJ2-7, with TRBD2 matching over 12 bases. V lost 3 bases, J lost 2 bases, and 3 bases stayed unmatched. There are 15 residues in the CDR3. Germline loops: CDR1 SGHRS, CDR2 YFSETQ. The CDR3, as DNA: TGCGCCAGCAGCTGGACTAGCGGGGATACCTACGAGCAGTACTTC. Translation: CASSWTSGDTYEQYF.

The chain combines TRBV28 with TRBJ1-5; 11 bases align to TRBD1. The CDR3 has 15 residues. CDR1 is MDHEN, CDR2 SYDVKM, per germline. Trimming at V came to 5 bases and at J to 6 bases, leaving 6 bases not matched to a gene. The CDR3 DNA reads as TGTGCCAGCAGTGAGGACAGGGGGCATTCTCAGCCCCAGCATTTT. Translating it yields CASSEDRGHSQPQHF.

The chain is built from TRBV27 and TRBJ1-5; maybe TRBD1 (5 bases). In germline, CDR1 is MNHEY, CDR2 SMNVEV (reference sequence). The length of the CDR3 is 15 residues. The V end lost 5 bases, the J end lost 0 bases, and 11 bases lay between the germline ends. DNA of the CDR3: TGTGCCAGCAGTCCGGGGGACTATAGCAATCAGCCCCAGCATTTT. It is translated as CASSPGDYSNQPQHF.